These T cell receptor beta chains were read from a single sample in a study of T cell changes during pregnancy in multiple sclerosis. Sequenced by immunoSEQ multiplex PCR; TCRdb stores in-frame clones only, minus some. The repertoire includes roughly 100,000 clones, 75% to 95% of them detected once, and around 1.7% sits in the top ten. This specimen was peripheral blood, taken after pregnancy. These receptors came from a female donor in good health, enrolled as a control in a pregnancy study. Both conserved end residues are part of each CDR3. D genes are given only for firm matches. Some rows mark clone size as missing; the rest say once, few, many or name a class of expanded clone.

CDR3aa	CDR3nt	j_gene	abundance	v_gene	d_gene
CASSQTGNTEAFF	TGTGCCAGCAGCCAGACGGGGAACACTGAAGCTTTCTTT	TRBJ1-1	NA	TRBV7-9	NA
CASSLDTGGANYGYTF	TGTGCCAGCAGCTTAGATACAGGGGGCGCTAACTATGGCTACACCTTC	TRBJ1-2	NA	TRBV7-9	TRBD1
CASSPQGGETQYF	TGTGCCAGCAGCCCACAGGGGGGAGAGACCCAGTACTTC	TRBJ2-5	NA	TRBV7-9	TRBD1
CASSPRGLYNEQFF	TGTGCCAGTAGTCCCAGGGGCCTATACAATGAGCAGTTCTTC	TRBJ2-1	NA	TRBV19	NA
CASSVSQGNEKLFF	TGTGCCAGCAGCGTCTCACAGGGAAATGAAAAACTGTTTTTT	TRBJ1-4	once	TRBV7-9	NA
CASSFYGGEAFF	TGTGCCAGCAGCTTTTACGGGGGGGAAGCTTTCTTT	TRBJ1-1	NA	TRBV5-6	NA
CASSKNTEAFF	TGTGCCAGCAGCAAGAACACTGAAGCTTTCTTT	TRBJ1-1	NA	TRBV6-5	NA
CASSFGTDYNEQFF	TGTGCCAGCAGCTTCGGGACTGACTACAATGAGCAGTTCTTC	TRBJ2-1	NA	TRBV7-9	NA
CASSVGTGGARVGETQYF	TGTGCCAGCAGCGTAGGGACAGGGGGCGCAAGGGTAGGGGAGACCCAGTACTTC	TRBJ2-5	NA	TRBV9	TRBD1
CASRGKGYTF	TGTGCCAGCAGGGGCAAAGGCTACACCTTC	TRBJ1-2	NA	TRBV6-5	NA
CASSEDGTGLFTDTQYF	TGTGCCAGCAGCGAAGACGGGACAGGGCTATTCACAGATACGCAGTATTTT	TRBJ2-3	NA	TRBV7-6	TRBD1
CALRGGVSDTQYF	TGCGCCCTGCGGGGGGGGGTTTCAGATACGCAGTATTTT	TRBJ2-3	NA	TRBV10-1	TRBD2
CASSLFFTGNTEAFF	TGTGCCAGCAGTTTATTTTTCACAGGGAACACTGAAGCTTTCTTT	TRBJ1-1	NA	TRBV28	NA
CASNSGGQDEQFF	TGTGCCAGCAATTCGGGGGGGCAAGATGAGCAGTTCTTC	TRBJ2-1	once	TRBV7-2	TRBD2
CASSLDGLSEAFF	TGTGCCAGCAGCTTAGACGGACTCTCGGAGGCTTTCTTT	TRBJ1-1	NA	TRBV7-3	NA
CASRLTGSYEAFF	TGTGCCAGCCGACTGACAGGTTCGTATGAAGCTTTCTTT	TRBJ1-1	NA	TRBV27	NA
CASSPRRGTDNSPLHF	TGTGCCAGCTCACCACGACGGGGGACCGATAATTCACCCCTCCACTTT	TRBJ1-6	NA	TRBV18	NA
CASSQGGGQPQHF	TGTGCCAGCAGCCAGGGGGGAGGACAGCCCCAGCATTTT	TRBJ1-5	few	TRBV7-3	TRBD1
CASSFYRGGADEQFF	TGTGCCAGCAGCTTTTATCGCGGGGGGGCGGATGAGCAGTTCTTC	TRBJ2-1	NA	TRBV7-2	TRBD2
CASSLRLAGPTDTQYF	TGTGCCAGCAGCTTAAGACTAGCGGGGCCCACAGATACGCAGTATTTT	TRBJ2-3	NA	TRBV7-3	TRBD2
CASSVSSGGSYEQYF	TGTGCCAGCAGCGTTAGTAGCGGGGGTTCCTACGAGCAGTACTTC	TRBJ2-7	NA	TRBV9	TRBD2
CASSPPLRDRDTDTQYF	TGTGCCAGCAGCCCTCCACTCCGGGACAGGGACACAGATACGCAGTATTTT	TRBJ2-3	NA	TRBV11-1	TRBD1
CASSPWKGGNGYTF	TGTGCCAGCAGCCCCTGGAAGGGAGGGAATGGCTACACCTTC	TRBJ1-2	NA	TRBV6-5	NA
CASSLTTSGADTQYF	TGCGCCAGCAGTCTCACGACTAGCGGGGCAGATACGCAGTATTTT	TRBJ2-3	NA	TRBV5-1	TRBD2
CASSHSRVTGQGSSGANVLTF	TGCGCCAGCAGTCACTCGAGGGTTACTGGACAGGGCTCGTCGGGGGCCAACGTCCTGACTTTC	TRBJ2-6	NA	TRBV23-1	TRBD1
CASSEQGKETQYF	TGTGCCAGCAGCGAACAGGGGAAAGAGACCCAGTACTTC	TRBJ2-5	NA	TRBV6-6	TRBD1
CAISDYRLAGGVADTQYF	TGTGCCATCAGTGACTACAGACTAGCGGGGGGTGTGGCAGATACGCAGTATTTT	TRBJ2-3	NA	TRBV10-3	TRBD2
CASSQRDYGYTF	TGTGCCAGCAGCCAACGGGACTATGGCTACACCTTC	TRBJ1-2	NA	TRBV7-2	NA
CASSWLAANEQFF	TGTGCCAGCAGTTGGTTGGCGGCCAATGAGCAGTTCTTC	TRBJ2-1	NA	TRBV27	NA
CASSYRESYEQYF	TGTGCCAGCAGTTACAGGGAGAGCTACGAGCAGTACTTC	TRBJ2-7	NA	TRBV6-5	NA
CASSSGQFYGYTF	TGTGCCAGCAGCTCGGGACAGTTCTATGGCTACACCTTC	TRBJ1-2	NA	TRBV11-2	TRBD1
CASSSPTGDTGELFF	TGTGCCAGCAGCTCCCCGACAGGGGACACCGGGGAGCTGTTTTTT	TRBJ2-2	NA	TRBV7-3	TRBD1
CASSLWGVTDTQYF	TGTGCCAGCAGTTTATGGGGAGTCACAGATACGCAGTATTTT	TRBJ2-3	NA	TRBV27	NA
CATSRGQEYEQYF	TGTGCCACCAGCAGAGGACAGGAGTACGAGCAGTACTTC	TRBJ2-7	NA	TRBV15	NA
CASSAKRGLSTDTQYF	TGTGCCAGCAGTGCGAAAAGGGGGCTTAGCACAGATACGCAGTATTTT	TRBJ2-3	NA	TRBV6-1	TRBD1
CASSQGQDSYGYTF	TGTGCCAGCTCACAGGGGCAGGACAGCTATGGCTACACCTTC	TRBJ1-2	NA	TRBV18	NA